Following are 27 T cell receptor beta chains from one sample sequenced in a study of blood T cell repertoires in COVID-19. Some clones are missing from TCRdb's copy, which holds only in-frame ones; the method was immunoSEQ multiplex PCR. This sample yields over 130,000 clones, of which 80% to 90% are seen a single time; approximately 10% belongs to the top ten. Sequenced material: peripheral blood. The receptors shown here come from a woman of 80 years or more with acute or convalescent COVID-19.

The chain is built from TRBV4-2 and TRBJ2-3; 7 nucleotides align to TRBD1. Germline V gene lookup returns CDR1 LGHNA and CDR2 YNFKEQ. The CDR3 consists of 17 residues. The trim removed 1 base at V and 4 bases at J, leaving 11 bases unmatched. The CDR3 DNA follows: TGTGCCAGCAGCCAAGTATCAGGGACAGCAGACTCAGATACGCAGTATTTT. Protein product: CASSQVSGTADSDTQYF.

The chain recombines TRBV3-1 (or the pseudogene TRBV3-2) with TRBJ1-1; tentative D call: TRBD1 (5 bases). The CDR3 sequence is 14 residues long. The V end lost 0 bases, the J end lost 4 bases, and 9 bases lay between the germline ends. CDR1 and CDR2 from the germline V gene are LGHDT and YNNKEL (reference sequence). Here the CDR3 reads CASSQDTGGTEAFF. The CDR3 DNA sequence: TGTGCCAGCAGCCAAGATACGGGGGGCACTGAAGCTTTCTTT.

This clone was found once. The CDR3 loop reads CASSSTGGYLGEQYF. In DNA, the CDR3 is TGTGCCAGCAGTTCAACAGGGGGGTATTTGGGGGAGCAGTACTTC. The chain employs TRBV27 and TRBJ2-7, with 8 bases lining up with TRBD1. CDR3 length equals 15 residues. Germline V CDR1 and CDR2: MNHEY, SMNVEV (reference sequence). J lost 7 bases, V lost 4 bases, and 12 bases had no gene match.

V is TRBV6-5 and J is TRBJ1-6, with 7 bases aligning to TRBD1. Trimming took 6 bases from V and 4 from J; bases not matched to a gene: 3. The CDR3 covers 14 residues. CDR1 and CDR2 from the germline V gene are MNHEY and SVGAGI. CDR3 protein: CASRRQGYNSPLHF. As DNA, the CDR3 is TGTGCCAGCAGGCGACAGGGTTATAATTCACCCCTCCACTTT.

The genes are TRBV6-2 or TRBV6-3 and TRBJ2-7; TRBD1 might be the D (5 bases). V lost 4 bases and J 3 bases, leaving 7 bases between the germline ends. Germline V lookup: CDR1 MNHEY, CDR2 SVGEGT. The CDR3 is 12 residues long. As DNA, the CDR3 is TGTGCCAGCAGTTGGCAGGGCTACGAGCAGTACTTC. Protein product: CASSWQGYEQYF.

CDR3 DNA: TGTGCCAGCAGCTTGGGGACAGGGAGGGCGAACACTGAAGCTTTCTTT. This translates into CASSLGTGRANTEAFF. The chain employs TRBV5-8 and TRBJ1-1; 8 positions agree with TRBD1. Germline V lookup: CDR1 SGHTS, CDR2 YDEGEE. The CDR3 length is 16 residues. The J segment lost 1 base and the V segment lost 0 bases, leaving 5 bases of the junction unmatched.

This clone appeared a single time. This chain links TRBV19 with TRBJ2-2; TRBD2 aligns across 8 bases. Per the germline V gene, CDR1 is LNHDA and CDR2 is SQIVND (reference sequence). After removal of 6 bases from V and 4 bases from J, the junction contained 4 bases not matched to a gene. CDR3 length: 14 amino acids. The CDR3 region is CASRSGGGTGELFF. In nucleotides, the CDR3 is TGTGCCAGTAGGAGCGGGGGTGGCACCGGGGAGCTGTTTTTT.

The chain links TRBV3-1 (or the pseudogene TRBV3-2) to TRBJ1-6; D is undetermined. The V end was cut by 4 bases, the J end by 6 bases, with 19 bases between. The V gene's germline CDR1 is LGHDT and CDR2 YNNKEL (reference sequence). The CDR3 spans 17 residues. The CDR3 nucleotides read TGTGCCAGCAGCCCCCAGACGGACGGAGGGCGTAATTCACCCCTCCACTTT. Its protein is CASSPQTDGGRNSPLHF.

The V call is TRBV30, the J call TRBJ1-5; D is possibly TRBD1 (6 bases). The ends were cut back, 3 bases at V and 3 bases at J, with 9 bases in the middle. CDR3 length: 13 residues. Germline CDR1 is GTSNPN and CDR2 is SVGIG (reference sequence). In DNA, the CDR3 is TGTGCCTGGAGCGAGGGGGTCAATCAGCCCCAGCATTTT. It encodes CAWSEGVNQPQHF.

J is TRBJ2-1 and V is TRBV3-1 (or the pseudogene TRBV3-2); TRBD2 agrees at 7 bases. The germline V gene encodes CDR1 LGHDT and CDR2 YNNKEL (reference sequence). J lost 7 bases, V lost 6 bases, and 12 bases had no gene match. There are 15 residues in the CDR3. The chain's CDR3 is CASSSWEGKGNEQFF. The CDR3 DNA reads TGTGCCAGCAGTTCTTGGGAGGGAAAGGGGAATGAGCAGTTCTTC.

This clone was recorded once. For the CDR3, the DNA is TGTGCTAGTGGACAGGGGGCATCAGATACGCAGTATTTT. It yields the protein CASGQGASDTQYF. The rearrangement links TRBV12-5 to TRBJ2-3, with 9 bases identical to TRBD1. Germline V lookup: CDR1 LGHNT, CDR2 FRNRAP. Germline trimming cut 6 bases from V and 4 bases from J; bases unmatched to any gene: 2. The CDR3 loop spans 13 amino acids.

This chain connects TRBV6-5 to TRBJ1-2; 7 positions match TRBD1. V lost 2 bases and J lost 4; bases outside the gene matches: 10. The CDR3 contains 16 residues. Germline V gene sequence: CDR1 MNHEY, CDR2 SVGAGI. In DNA, the CDR3 is TGTGCCAGCAGTTACCTATCCCAGACAGGGTCCTATGGCTACACCTTC. It is translated as CASSYLSQTGSYGYTF.

This chain uses TRBV20-1 with TRBJ2-3, with D possibly being TRBD1 (6 bases). With 6 bases removed from V and 6 bases from J, the gap between germline ends came to 10 bases. CDR3 length: 11 residues. CDR1 is DFQATT and CDR2 is SNEGSKA in the germline V gene (reference sequence). This chain's CDR3 is CSALQGDTQYF. The CDR3 region has the DNA TGCAGTGCCCTCCAGGGGGATACGCAGTATTTT.

The chain combines TRBV27 with TRBJ2-5, with D tentatively TRBD2 (7 bases). The CDR3 consists of 14 residues. Between the trimmed V and J ends, which lost 0 bases and 6 bases, there was a span of 11 bases. Germline CDR1 and CDR2: MNHEY and SMNVEV (reference sequence). CDR3 region: CASSLSGGRQTQYF. The CDR3 DNA is TGTGCCAGCAGTTTATCGGGGGGGCGACAGACCCAGTACTTC.

The gene calls are TRBV5-1 and TRBJ1-2, with 7 bases that match TRBD1. In germline, CDR1 is SGHRS, CDR2 YFSETQ. Trimming removed 1 base from V and 1 base from J; junction bases left unmatched: 7. This CDR3 region has 16 residues. This chain's CDR3 is CASSLFGQEGNYGYTF. The CDR3 nucleotides read TGCGCCAGCAGCTTGTTCGGACAGGAGGGTAACTATGGCTACACCTTC.

The chain joins TRBV2 to TRBJ2-2; 10 positions agree with TRBD1. Germline loops: CDR1 SNHLY, CDR2 FYNNEI. With V trimmed by 6 bases and J by 5 bases, 9 bases remained unmatched. This CDR3 comprises 16 residues. The CDR3 spells CASSRDRGRITGELFF. The DNA for the CDR3 is TGTGCCAGCAGCCGAGACAGGGGGCGCATAACCGGGGAGCTGTTTTTT.

This sequence joins TRBV6-1 and TRBJ1-2; TRBD1 matches at 9 bases. The trim removed 2 bases at V and 5 bases at J, leaving 9 bases unmatched. Germline V gene lookup returns CDR1 MNHNS and CDR2 SASEGT. This CDR3 has 16 residues. The CDR3: CASSERGQGHWYGYTF. CDR3 nucleotides: TGTGCCAGCAGTGAAAGGGGACAGGGTCATTGGTATGGCTACACCTTC.

CDR3 DNA sequence: TGTGCCAGCAGCCTCGGACAGGGTCAGTACTTC. Protein product: CASSLGQGQYF. The V gene is TRBV2, the J gene TRBJ2-7; TRBD1 matches at 8 bases. Germline CDR1 SNHLY, CDR2 FYNNEI. The CDR3 has 11 amino acids. Losses at the gene ends were 6 bases for V and 10 bases for J; bases not matched to a gene: 5.

The chain employs TRBV4-3 and TRBJ1-1; D is unclear. The CDR3 consists of 15 residues. The ends were cut back, 4 bases at V and 0 bases at J, with 12 bases in the middle. In germline, CDR1 is LGHNA, CDR2 YSLEER. Here the CDR3 reads CASSRRLLMNTEAFF. DNA of the CDR3: TGCGCCAGCAGCCGAAGACTGCTTATGAACACTGAAGCTTTCTTT.

This chain joins TRBV5-1 and TRBJ2-7; 12 bases agree with TRBD1. J lost 4 bases, V lost 3 bases, and 8 bases had no gene match. The CDR3 is 16 residues long. Germline V gene lookup returns CDR1 SGHRS and CDR2 YFSETQ. This CDR3 reads CASSSGTGGLQYEQYF. The CDR3 DNA is TGCGCCAGCAGCTCCGGGACAGGGGGCCTTCAATACGAGCAGTACTTC.

This chain joins TRBV11-2 and TRBJ1-2; unclear D gene. Trimming took off 5 bases at V and 1 base at J, with 14 bases between the two ends. Germline V gives CDR1 SGHAT, CDR2 FQNNGV. This CDR3 has 15 amino acids. CDR3 in DNA: TGTGCCAGCAGCGGGCGACAAACGCGTAACTATGGCTACACCTTC. As protein: CASSGRQTRNYGYTF.

The chain joins TRBV7-2 to TRBJ2-3; a weak D match, TRBD2 (5 bases). This CDR3 region has 17 residues. V lost 6 bases and J lost 1, with 20 bases in between. CDR1 and CDR2 from the germline V gene are SGHTA and FQGNSA. The CDR3 DNA reads TGTGCCAGCAGTTCGACGCGTGGACTTCGGGGCACAGATACGCAGTATTTT. The encoded protein is CASSSTRGLRGTDTQYF.

V is TRBV5-4 and J is TRBJ2-7; TRBD1 matches 9 bases. The CDR3 sequence is 16 residues long. The J segment lost 0 bases and the V segment lost 5 bases, leaving 9 bases of the junction unmatched. Germline V gene sequence: CDR1 SGHNT, CDR2 YYREEE (reference sequence). CDR3 nucleotide sequence: TGTGCCAGCAGTTTTACAGGGGGCCTCAGCTCCTACGAGCAGTACTTC. Residues: CASSFTGGLSSYEQYF.

This clone was found once. The chain combines TRBV28 with TRBJ1-2, with D perhaps matching TRBD1 (5 bases). Trimming took 7 bases from V and 2 from J, leaving 11 bases between them. The CDR3 is 13 amino acids. From germline, CDR1 is MDHEN and CDR2 SYDVKM. The DNA of the CDR3 is TGTGCCAGCAAGGGGTTGGGGAACTATGGCTACACCTTC. Translation: CASKGLGNYGYTF.

The chain has TRBV11-2 and TRBJ2-7; 9 positions agree with TRBD1. This CDR3 is built from 15 residues. V lost 1 base, J lost 1 base, and 2 bases stayed unmatched. Germline V lookup: CDR1 SGHAT, CDR2 FQNNGV. In nucleotides, the CDR3 is TGTGCCAGCAGCTTAGTAGGGACAGGGTCCTACGAGCAGTACTTC. It encodes CASSLVGTGSYEQYF.

This chain uses TRBV6-5 with TRBJ1-1; TRBD1 matches 12 bases. With V trimmed by 5 bases and J by 10 bases, 11 bases remained unmatched. Germline V gene lookup returns CDR1 MNHEY and CDR2 SVGAGI. The CDR3 length is 15 residues. The CDR3 sequence is CASSKGGQGAQVAFF. The CDR3 bases are TGTGCCAGCAGTAAGGGGGGACAGGGGGCGCAGGTAGCTTTCTTT.

The V and J genes are TRBV12-5 and TRBJ1-2, with TRBD1 matching over 8 bases. Trimming at V came to 5 bases and at J to 8 bases, leaving 10 bases not matched to a gene. The CDR3 loop spans 14 amino acids. Germline V gene data show CDR1 as LGHNT and CDR2 as FRNRAP. CDR3 residues: CASGLLQGAGGYTF. The DNA of the CDR3 is TGTGCTAGTGGTCTCCTGCAGGGGGCTGGGGGCTACACCTTC.